This TCR beta chain was identified during a study of blood T cell repertoires in COVID-19. Turning to the study itself: PBMCs, B-cell-depleted T cells, or T cells provided the cDNA or gDNA that made up the material.

Germline CDR1 reads SEHNR; CDR2 reads FQNEAQ (reference sequence). The CDR3 totals 15 residues. Trimming stripped 8 bases from V and 1 base from J, with 15 bases between. Clones were sequenced by immunoSEQ multiplex PCR, and TCRdb holds only the in-frame ones, with some missing. The repertoire holds under 350,000 clones, with 80% to 90% as singletons. The study recruited people aged about 18 to 90 years across about 25 US areas. The receptor was isolated from a woman in her forties with acute COVID-19. The genes are TRBV7-9 and TRBJ1-3; a possible D gene is TRBD1 (6 bases). Sequencing used PBMCs or T cells enriched from blood (not recorded which). CDR3 amino acids: CASGQQGGSGNTIYF. DNA for the CDR3: TGTGCCAGCGGACAGCAGGGTGGGTCTGGAAACACCATATATTTT.